The rows below give T cell receptor beta chains drawn from one sample of a study of blood T cell repertoires in COVID-19. TCRdb's table, derived via immunoSEQ multiplex PCR, lists solely in-frame clones and lacks some. The sample has 65,000 to 70,000 clones; approximately 84% are singletons. Material for sequencing was peripheral blood. These receptors all stem from a man aged 40-55 years with COVID-19, enrolled during active disease. Each CDR3 is given with its conserved first and last residue. The D gene is left open where the match is weak. Not every row has a clone size; where given, it reads once, few, many or a size class.

cdr3_nt cdr3_aa v_call d_call cdr3_length j_call clone_size
TGCAGTGCTGGGACAGAGTATGGCTACACCTTC CSAGTEYGYTF TRBV20-1 TRBD1 11 TRBJ1-2 NA
TGCGCCAGCAGCCTCCCCCGGGAGGGGGGCTCCTACGAGCAGTACTTC CASSLPREGGSYEQYF TRBV4-1 TRBD2 16 TRBJ2-7 NA
TGTGCCAGCAGCCACCGGGGTGGACGTCCGAATGAAAAACTGTTTTTT CASSHRGGRPNEKLFF TRBV3-1/TRBV3-2 NA 16 TRBJ1-4 once
TGCGCCAGCAGCCAGGGACAGGGGGGCTTCCATGAGCAGTTCTTC CASSQGQGGFHEQFF TRBV5-1 TRBD1 15 TRBJ2-1 NA
TGTGCCAGCACTGCGGCGACTCACGACAATGAGCAGTTCTTC CASTAATHDNEQFF TRBV27 NA 14 TRBJ2-1 once
TGTGCCTGGAGTCATTTCGGGGGCACCGGGGAGCTGTTTTTT CAWSHFGGTGELFF TRBV30 NA 14 TRBJ2-2 NA
TGTGCCAGCAGCTTCTTCTCGGGGGGGCTCCAAGATACGCAGTATTTT CASSFFSGGLQDTQYF TRBV7-2 TRBD2 16 TRBJ2-3 NA
TGTGCCAGCAGTTATGGACAGGGAGGTCTGGCCTACGAGCAGTACTTC CASSYGQGGLAYEQYF TRBV6-5 TRBD1 16 TRBJ2-7 NA
TGTGCCAGCAGCCAAGAGTACACAGATACGCAGTATTTT CASSQEYTDTQYF TRBV4-2 NA 13 TRBJ2-3 once
TGTGCCTGGGCAGGGGGCGCAGGATACGGCAATCAGCCCCAGCATTTT CAWAGGAGYGNQPQHF TRBV30 TRBD1 16 TRBJ1-5 NA
TGCGCCAGCGCTGGGACAGTTCAATCCACAGATACGCAGTATTTT CASAGTVQSTDTQYF TRBV5-1 TRBD1 15 TRBJ2-3 NA
TGCGCCAGCAGCATAGCGGGACAGGGGACAGATACGCAGTATTTT CASSIAGQGTDTQYF TRBV5-1 TRBD1 15 TRBJ2-3 NA
TGTGCCAGCAGCCAAGGACTAGTGCAAGAGACCCAGTACTTC CASSQGLVQETQYF TRBV3-1/TRBV3-2 NA 14 TRBJ2-5 NA
TGTGCCAGCAGCCCAATCCGCCGGGGACAGGGAGTCCCCTACGAGCAGTACTTC CASSPIRRGQGVPYEQYF TRBV11-2 TRBD1 18 TRBJ2-7 NA
TGTGCCAGCAGCCTGGACGGTCGGAGCTCCTATAATTCACCCCTCCACTTT CASSLDGRSSYNSPLHF TRBV5-4 NA 17 TRBJ1-6 NA
TGTGCCACCAGAGGACTCGGAGATACGCAGTATTTT CATRGLGDTQYF TRBV15 NA 12 TRBJ2-3 NA